The 31 T cell receptor beta chains below all came from one sample that was sequenced in a study of T cells in localized non-small cell lung cancer. Sequencing used immunoSEQ multiplex PCR; TCRdb keeps in-frame clones, though not all of them. The repertoire holds 40,000 to 55,000 clones, with about 86% as singletons. Here the sequenced sample was peripheral blood mononuclear cells, taken before any cancer treatment. The source is a man aged 40-75 years with stage III lung adenocarcinoma.

The V gene is TRBV5-1, the J gene TRBJ2-3; 11 bases agree with TRBD2. Germline V gives CDR1 SGHRS, CDR2 YFSETQ. The V segment lost 0 bases and the J segment 0 bases; nucleotides outside the gene matches: 3. The CDR3 extends over 17 amino acids. CDR3 region: CASSLVPSGGSTDTQYF. The CDR3 DNA reads TGCGCCAGCAGCTTGGTACCTAGCGGGGGGAGCACAGATACGCAGTATTTT. Complete variable domain (other parts from reference TRBV5-1 and TRBJ2-3): KAGVTQTPRYLIKTRGQQVTLSCSPISGHRSVSWYQQTPGQGLQFLFEYFSETQRNKGNFPGRFSGRQFSNSRSEMNVSTLELGDSALYLCASSLVPSGGSTDTQYFGPGTRLTVL.

This clone was counted once. The rearrangement joins TRBV29-1 to TRBJ2-7, with a weak D call TRBD1 (5 bases). The V gene lost 4 bases and the J gene lost 2 bases, with 21 bases spanning the gap. CDR1 is SQVTM, CDR2 ANQGSEA, per germline. This CDR3 has 16 amino acids. CDR3: CSVGALGRGFAYEQYF. CDR3 in DNA: TGCAGCGTTGGGGCCCTTGGTAGGGGCTTCGCCTACGAGCAGTACTTC.

CDR3 sequence (DNA): TGTGCCAGCAGCTTAGCTGCGGGGGAGATTTCCTACGAGCAGTACTTC. This encodes CASSLAAGEISYEQYF. The rearrangement uses TRBV7-6 and TRBJ2-7, with 7 bases fitting TRBD2. CDR1 and CDR2 (germline): SGHVS, FNYEAQ. V lost 0 bases, J lost 1 base, and 6 bases stayed unmatched. This CDR3 is built from 16 residues.

The chain employs TRBV27 and TRBJ2-3, with TRBD2 identical over 14 bases. V shed 5 bases and J 5 bases; nucleotides not matched to a gene: 9. Germline V gives CDR1 MNHEY, CDR2 SMNVEV (reference sequence). CDR3 length: 17 residues. The CDR3 DNA is TGTGCCAGCAGTCCTCTGACTAGCGGGGGGGCAGGAGATACGCAGTATTTT. Residues: CASSPLTSGGAGDTQYF.

The chain combines TRBV5-8 with TRBJ1-5; D is undetermined. Germline-derived CDR1 and CDR2 are SGHTS and YDEGEE. CDR3 length equals 12 residues. V lost 1 base to trimming and J lost 10 bases, with 9 bases between them. The CDR3 DNA is TGTGCCAGCAGCTTGTCCGGGCTCCCCCAGCATTTT. Encoded protein: CASSLSGLPQHF.

This clone was seen more than once but under ten times. The rearrangement joins TRBV6-6 to TRBJ1-2, with D possibly being TRBD1 (5 bases). Germline V CDR1 and CDR2: MNHNY, SVGAGI (reference sequence). This CDR3 has 13 amino acids. Trimming cost V 2 bases and J 8 bases, with 12 bases left between them. CDR3 nucleotides: TGTGCCAGCAGTTACGATCTCGAGGGGGGCTACACCTTC. Its protein product is CASSYDLEGGYTF.

The chain couples TRBV29-1 to TRBJ2-5; 7 nucleotides line up with TRBD1. CDR1 and CDR2 from the germline V gene are SQVTM and ANQGSEA. The V gene end was trimmed by 6 bases and the J gene end by 7 bases; junction bases not matched to a gene: 5. CDR3 length: 11 amino acids. Written as DNA, the CDR3 is TGCAGCGTAGGACAGGTTGGGACCCAGTACTTC. Protein sequence: CSVGQVGTQYF.

The chain recombines TRBV7-2 with TRBJ2-1; tentatively, D is TRBD1 or TRBD2 (5 bases each). Deletions cut 9 bases from V and 4 bases from J, with 13 bases between. This CDR3 has 13 residues. CDR1 SGHTA and CDR2 FQGNSA come from the germline V gene. The CDR3 bases are TGTGCCAGTTCCCGGGACGGATACAATGAGCAGTTCTTC. It is translated as CASSRDGYNEQFF.

In DNA form, the CDR3 reads TGTGCCAGCAGCTGGACAGGAGATGGAAACACCATATATTTT. Protein sequence: CASSWTGDGNTIYF. The V and J genes are TRBV5-8 and TRBJ1-3, with 7 bases identical to TRBD1. V was pared by 3 bases and J by 3 bases, with 3 bases of the junction left unmatched. CDR1 is SGHTS and CDR2 is YDEGEE in the germline V gene. The CDR3 consists of 14 residues.

The chain couples TRBV19 to TRBJ2-2; 9 bases are shared with TRBD2. The ends lost 7 bases at V and 4 bases at J; junction bases unmatched: 7. Germline CDR1 and CDR2: LNHDA and SQIVND (reference sequence). CDR3 size: 15 residues. The CDR3: CASKLAGSGTGELFF. The CDR3, as DNA: TGTGCCAGTAAGCTAGCGGGGTCTGGCACCGGGGAGCTGTTTTTT.

The chain recombines TRBV4-1 with TRBJ2-1; 8 bases align to TRBD2. Trimming removed 2 bases from V and 6 bases from J; junction bases left unmatched: 15. The CDR3 has 18 residues. CDR1 and CDR2 from the germline V gene are MGHRA and YSYEKL. The CDR3 here is CASSQFSLRGGRGNEQFF. CDR3 nucleotides: TGCGCCAGCAGCCAATTTAGTCTCCGCGGGGGGCGGGGCAATGAGCAGTTCTTC.

In this sample, this clone turned up a few times. The chain has TRBV19 and TRBJ2-6; TRBD1 aligns across 12 bases. The J segment lost 2 bases and the V segment lost 5 bases, leaving 7 bases of the junction unmatched. The CDR3 totals 18 residues. Germline CDR1 and CDR2: LNHDA and SQIVND (reference sequence). The CDR3 DNA is TGTGCCAGTAGTGTGTCCGGGACAGGGGGCGCTGGGGCCAACGTCCTGACTTTC. As protein: CASSVSGTGGAGANVLTF.

The V gene is TRBV6-1, the J gene TRBJ2-5, with D possibly being TRBD1 (6 bases). CDR3 length: 13 amino acids. Deletions cut 5 bases from V and 5 bases from J, with 12 bases between. The germline V gene has CDR1 MNHNS and CDR2 SASEGT. The DNA of the CDR3 is TGTGCCAGCAGTCAGGGGCCGTGGGAGACCCAGTACTTC. Amino acid sequence: CASSQGPWETQYF.

About this clone: A much larger clonotype is one base distant, so this may be a read error. This chain connects TRBV5-5 to TRBJ2-2, with D uncertain. Germline V gene sequence: CDR1 SGHKS, CDR2 YYEKEE (reference sequence). This CDR3 has 14 amino acids. V lost 0 bases and J 0 bases, leaving 3 bases between the germline ends. This CDR3 reads CASSLGPNTGELFF. For the CDR3, the DNA is TGTGCCAGCAGCTTGGGCCCGAACACCGGGGAGCTGTTTTTT.

This clone was picked up a small number of times. V and J are TRBV19 and TRBJ2-2; 10 nucleotides match TRBD1. Trimming at V came to 1 base and at J to 4 bases, leaving 6 bases not matched to a gene. Per the germline V gene, CDR1 is LNHDA and CDR2 is SQIVND (reference sequence). CDR3 length: 17 residues. The CDR3 region has the DNA TGTGCCAGTAGTATAGGCCGCGGGACAGGGGTCACCGGGGAGCTGTTTTTT. This encodes CASSIGRGTGVTGELFF.

V gene TRBV11-1 combines with J gene TRBJ1-1, with unresolved D. CDR3 size: 16 residues. Germline CDR1 and CDR2: SGHAT and FQDESV (reference sequence). The V and J ends lost 4 bases and 4 bases respectively, with 19 bases between them. The CDR3 DNA is TGTGCCAGCAGCTCGGGAGGGTATGAAGGTCGCACTGAAGCTTTCTTT. This sequence encodes CASSSGGYEGRTEAFF.

This rearrangement joins TRBV29-1 to TRBJ2-1; D unresolved. Germline V gene sequence: CDR1 SQVTM, CDR2 ANQGSEA. This CDR3 comprises 16 residues. V gave up 2 bases and J gave up 0 bases, with 14 bases separating them. The CDR3 reads CSVETGSPLSYNEQFF. The CDR3 DNA reads as TGCAGCGTTGAAACCGGCAGCCCTCTCTCCTACAATGAGCAGTTCTTC.

The chain employs TRBV2 and TRBJ2-5; D uncertain. The length of the CDR3 is 11 residues. The V gene lost 3 bases and the J gene lost 5 bases, with 4 bases spanning the gap. Per the germline V gene, CDR1 is SNHLY and CDR2 is FYNNEI. The DNA for the CDR3 is TGTGCCAGCAGTGAGGGGGAGACCCAGTACTTC. Encoded protein: CASSEGETQYF.

In nucleotides, the CDR3 is TGCAGCGTTGAAGATAGTAAGGAAGAGGGGGTCGAGACCCAGTACTTC. Its protein is CSVEDSKEEGVETQYF. The rearrangement uses TRBV29-1 and TRBJ2-5, with D perhaps TRBD1 (6 bases). CDR3 length: 16 residues. CDR1 is SQVTM, CDR2 ANQGSEA, per germline. V lost 0 bases and J 5 bases, leaving 19 bases between the germline ends.

The chain combines TRBV9 with TRBJ2-1; possibly TRBD1 for D (6 bases). V dropped 3 bases and J dropped 4 bases, with 11 bases sitting between them. This CDR3 comprises 14 residues. The germline gives CDR1 SGDLS, CDR2 YYNGEE. In DNA form, the CDR3 reads TGTGCCAGCAGCGCCTCCGGACAGTACAATGAGCAGTTCTTC. This sequence encodes CASSASGQYNEQFF.

J is TRBJ1-5 and V is TRBV6-6; D unclear. Germline V CDR1 and CDR2: MNHNY, SVGAGI (reference sequence). This CDR3 comprises 13 residues. The V end lost 2 bases, the J end lost 4 bases, and 6 bases lay between the germline ends. CDR3 DNA sequence: TGTGCCAGCAGTTACGGGTGGAATCAGCCCCAGCATTTT. The encoded protein is CASSYGWNQPQHF.

The rearrangement uses TRBV2 and TRBJ2-2; possibly TRBD1 for D (5 bases). The germline CDR1 and CDR2 sequences are SNHLY and FYNNEI. The CDR3 loop spans 12 amino acids. Trimming cost V 7 bases and J 8 bases, with 11 bases left between them. CDR3 bases: TGTGCCAGCAAGGGGCCTTGGGGGGAGCTGTTTTTT. Protein: CASKGPWGELFF.

J is TRBJ2-7 and V is TRBV5-4, with TRBD2 as a possible D gene (5 bases). The CDR3 has 14 residues. V was clipped by 3 bases and J by 4 bases, with 14 bases between them. The germline V gene has CDR1 SGHNT and CDR2 YYREEE (reference sequence). The CDR3 coding sequence is TGTGCCAGCAGCTCGCCGGGAACTCCGTACGAGCAGTACTTC. Its translation is CASSSPGTPYEQYF. The complete variable domain, with remaining parts taken from reference TRBV5-4 and TRBJ2-7, reads ETGVTQSPTHLIKTRGQQVTLRCSSQSGHNTVSWYQQALGQGPQFIFQYYREEENGRGNFPPRFSGLQFPNYSSELNVNALELDDSALYLCASSSPGTPYEQYFGPGTRLTVT.

The chain employs TRBV2 and TRBJ1-4; D is perhaps TRBD1 (5 bases). The germline V gene encodes CDR1 SNHLY and CDR2 FYNNEI. CDR3 length: 12 amino acids. V was cut by 6 bases and J by 4 bases, with 6 bases left in between. For the CDR3, the DNA is TGTGCCAGCAGCGGGGGTAATGAAAAACTGTTTTTT. Encoded protein: CASSGGNEKLFF. The full variable domain, completed using reference TRBV2 and TRBJ1-4, is EPEVTQTPSHQVTQMGQEVILRCVPISNHLYFYWYRQILGQKVEFLVSFYNNEISEKSEIFDDQFSVERPDGSNFTLKIRSTKLEDSAMYFCASSGGNEKLFFGSGTQLSVL.

The chain employs TRBV6-6 and TRBJ2-6, with D unclear. This CDR3 is 15 amino acids long. V was trimmed by 3 bases and J by 4 bases, leaving 10 bases between them. CDR1 is MNHNY and CDR2 is SVGAGI in the germline V gene (reference sequence). The CDR3 here is CASSYYPSGANVLTF. DNA of the CDR3: TGTGCCAGCAGTTATTACCCTTCGGGGGCCAACGTCCTGACTTTC.

This clone appeared a single time. This chain connects TRBV29-1 to TRBJ2-5, with D possibly TRBD1 on 6 matching bases. V lost 4 bases to trimming and J lost 2 bases, with 17 bases between them. CDR3 length: 15 residues. Germline CDR1 SQVTM, CDR2 ANQGSEA. The CDR3 nucleotides read TGCAGCGTTGGGAAACCGGGACACAGGCAAGAGACCCAGTACTTC. This gives the protein CSVGKPGHRQETQYF.

The chain links TRBV11-2 to TRBJ2-1, with a possible D match to TRBD1 (5 bases). V lost 3 bases and J 2 bases, leaving 11 bases between the germline ends. Germline CDR1 is SGHAT and CDR2 is FQNNGV. The length of the CDR3 is 15 residues. The CDR3, as DNA: TGTGCCAGCAGCTTCGAAAGGGGTACCTACAATGAGCAGTTCTTC. It yields the protein CASSFERGTYNEQFF. Combining the CDR3 with reference TRBV11-2 and TRBJ2-1 gives the whole variable domain EAGVAQSPRYKIIEKRQSVAFWCNPISGHATLYWYQQILGQGPKLLIQFQNNGVVDDSQLPKDRFSAERLKGVDSTLKIQPAKLEDSAVYLCASSFERGTYNEQFFGPGTRLTVL.

The chain links TRBV6-1 to TRBJ1-6, with a tentative D call TRBD1 (5 bases). Germline values: CDR1 MNHNS, CDR2 SASEGT. CDR3 length: 13 amino acids. Deletions cut 2 bases from V and 8 bases from J, with 7 bases between. CDR3 DNA: TGTGCCAGCAGTGAAATGGGGGATTCACCCCTCCACTTT. It translates to CASSEMGDSPLHF.

This clone was detected a few times. The rearrangement links TRBV2 to TRBJ1-5; D not certain. The CDR3 has 15 residues. CDR1 and CDR2 (germline): SNHLY, FYNNEI. Trimming shortened V by 3 bases and J by 3 bases, and 12 bases separated the two germline ends. In DNA, the CDR3 is TGTGCCAGCAGTGATTTGGGTGTCAACAATCAGCCCCAGCATTTT. This translates into CASSDLGVNNQPQHF.

This chain connects TRBV27 to TRBJ2-7, with D possibly TRBD1 on 6 matching bases. The CDR3 is made up of 14 amino acids. Trimming took 6 bases from V and 2 from J, leaving 14 bases between them. CDR1 is MNHEY and CDR2 is SMNVEV in the germline V gene (reference sequence). CDR3: CASSSGQLAYEQYF. The CDR3 DNA reads TGTGCCAGCAGCTCCGGACAGCTAGCCTACGAGCAGTACTTC.

J is TRBJ1-1 and V is TRBV27; possibly TRBD1 for D (6 bases). The CDR3 totals 15 residues. The germline gives CDR1 MNHEY, CDR2 SMNVEV (reference sequence). Trimming removed 1 base from V and 1 base from J, with 10 bases in between. CDR3 sequence reads: CASSLYGGANTEAFF. DNA of the CDR3: TGTGCCAGCAGTTTATACGGGGGGGCGAACACTGAAGCTTTCTTT.